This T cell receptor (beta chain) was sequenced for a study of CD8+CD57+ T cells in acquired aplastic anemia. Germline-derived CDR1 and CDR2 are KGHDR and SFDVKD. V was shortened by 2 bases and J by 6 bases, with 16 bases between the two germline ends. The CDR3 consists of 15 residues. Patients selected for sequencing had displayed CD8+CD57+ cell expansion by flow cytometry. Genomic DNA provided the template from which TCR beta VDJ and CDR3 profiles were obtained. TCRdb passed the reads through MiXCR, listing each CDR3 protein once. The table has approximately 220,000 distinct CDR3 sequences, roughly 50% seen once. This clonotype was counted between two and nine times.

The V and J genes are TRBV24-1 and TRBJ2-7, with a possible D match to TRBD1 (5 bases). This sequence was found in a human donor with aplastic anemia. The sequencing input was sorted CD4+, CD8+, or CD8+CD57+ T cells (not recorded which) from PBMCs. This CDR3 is CATSDSRAPGSEQYF. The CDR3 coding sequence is TGTGCCACCAGTGATTCCCGGGCTCCAGGGTCCGAGCAGTACTTC.